Listed below are T cell receptor beta chains from one sample, sequenced in a study of T cells in Graves' hyperthyroidism and ophthalmopathy. TCRdb fed the multiplex PCR reads into MiXCR, producing one record per CDR3 protein. The data show about 510,000 distinct CDR3 sequences, 14% seen once. The material sequenced was blood. The receptors here all came from a woman in her thirties or forties with Graves' hyperthyroidism. Each CDR3 is given with its conserved first and last residue. D genes are given only for firm matches. Clone size appears in some rows only: once, few, many, or a class for an expanded clone.

16	TRBD2	NA	TRBV20-1	TRBJ2-5	TGCAGTGCTTTAACCGGGACTAGCGGGTTCAGAGAGACCCAGTACTTC	CSALTGTSGFRETQYF
13	TRBD1	NA	TRBV5-1	TRBJ2-5	TGCGCCAGCAGCTGGGACAGGCAAGAGACCCAGTACTTC	CASSWDRQETQYF
14	NA	few	TRBV5-4	TRBJ2-1	TGTGCCAGCAGCTTGGGGTTTGGGGAGAATGAGCAGTTCTTC	CASSLGFGENEQFF
13	NA	many	TRBV12-3/TRBV12-4	TRBJ1-2	TGTGCCAGCAGTGCGGGCCTGGCGTACGGCTACACCTTC	CASSAGLAYGYTF
13	TRBD2	NA	TRBV7-9	TRBJ2-1	TGTGCCAGCAGCGGGGCGGGAGACAATGAGCAGTTCTTC	CASSGAGDNEQFF
16	NA	many	TRBV6-2/TRBV6-3	TRBJ1-2	TGTGCCAGCAGTTACATGCGACAGTCACCTAACTATGGCTACACCTTC	CASSYMRQSPNYGYTF
15	TRBD2	few	TRBV7-2	TRBJ2-7	TGTGCCAGCAGCAAGAGTTCTAGCGGAGTCTACGAGCAGTACTTC	CASSKSSSGVYEQYF
15	TRBD1	NA	TRBV6-5	TRBJ1-2	TGTGCCAGCAGTTGGGGACAGAATCCGTACTATGGCTACACATTC	CASSWGQNPYYGYTF
15	NA	many	TRBV6-1	TRBJ1-5	TGTGCCAGCAGTGAAGGCCGCGGAGGGAACCAGCCCCAGCATTTT	CASSEGRGGNQPQHF
21	TRBD1	NA	TRBV29-1	TRBJ1-4	TGCAGCGTTGAAGGTTTACTCGGGACAGGAGAGAATGTAGCAACTAATGAAAAACTGTTTTTT	CSVEGLLGTGENVATNEKLFF
11	NA	few	TRBV5-1	TRBJ2-7	TGCGCCAGCAGCTTCGGGAACGAGCAGTACTTC	CASSFGNEQYF
14	NA	many	TRBV6-1	TRBJ2-7	TGTGCCAGCAGTCTACCGACAGTTTTCTACGAGCAGTACTTC	CASSLPTVFYEQYF
11	NA	few	TRBV20-1	TRBJ2-7	TGCAGTGCTCCGGACTTAAGCGAGCAGTACTTC	CSAPDLSEQYF
15	TRBD1	few	TRBV9	TRBJ2-7	TGTGCCAGCAGTAACCGGGACAGGGGGGAGAGAGAGCAGTACTTC	CASSNRDRGEREQYF
15	NA	few	TRBV28	TRBJ2-3	TGTGCCAGCAGTTTCGGTGACCGGAGCACAGATACGCAGTATTTT	CASSFGDRSTDTQYF
16	TRBD1	NA	TRBV3-1	TRBJ2-5	TGTGCCAGCAGCCCCTCATTAACAGGGGTACAAGAGACCCAGTACTTC	CASSPSLTGVQETQYF
16	NA	many	TRBV5-1	TRBJ2-1	TGCGCCAGCAGCTTGGAGGCGGGAAGCTCCTACAATGAGCAGTTCTTC	CASSLEAGSSYNEQFF
16	NA	few	TRBV7-9	TRBJ1-1	TGTGCCAGCAGCTCCCTAGCCGGACGGTTGAACACTGAAGCTTTCTTT	CASSSLAGRLNTEAFF
16	NA	many	TRBV28	TRBJ1-2	TGTGCCAGCAGCCCCTCATCAGGGGCTGCTAACTATGGCTACACCTTC	CASSPSSGAANYGYTF